The rows below give T cell receptor beta chains drawn from one sample of a study of cytomegalovirus exposure and HLA in healthy donors. The assay was immunoSEQ multiplex PCR, and TCRdb's table has in-frame clones only and misses some. The sample has some 340,000 clones, 75% to 90% seen once. Specimen: PBMCs. Receptors were obtained from a woman in her twenties or thirties in good health and CMV-seropositive. Each CDR3 is given without its conserved first and last residue. Each record gives: J gene, V gene, clone size, CDR3 length, CDR3 protein. Not every row has a clone size; where given, it reads once, few, many or a size class.

J gene: TRBJ1-6
V gene: TRBV6-5
clone size: -
CDR3 length: 12
CDR3 protein: ASSPGTGWSPLH

J gene: TRBJ2-1
V gene: TRBV28
clone size: once
CDR3 length: 10
CDR3 protein: ASSLVYNEQF

J gene: TRBJ2-5
V gene: TRBV9
clone size: few
CDR3 length: 11
CDR3 protein: ASSPPRVETQY

J gene: TRBJ1-1
V gene: TRBV5-1
clone size: -
CDR3 length: 13
CDR3 protein: ASSLGAGMNTEAF

J gene: TRBJ1-3
V gene: TRBV18
clone size: -
CDR3 length: 14
CDR3 protein: ASSLRQGHSGNTIY

J gene: TRBJ1-5
V gene: TRBV28
clone size: -
CDR3 length: 11
CDR3 protein: AIGTLLVQPQH

J gene: TRBJ2-7
V gene: TRBV5-4
clone size: -
CDR3 length: 13
CDR3 protein: ASSHSTAGPYEQY

J gene: TRBJ2-7
V gene: TRBV11-2
clone size: once
CDR3 length: 15
CDR3 protein: ASSLDRGRLGSYEQY

J gene: TRBJ2-5
V gene: TRBV5-1
clone size: -
CDR3 length: 13
CDR3 protein: ASNPARSRGETQY

J gene: TRBJ1-2
V gene: TRBV30
clone size: -
CDR3 length: 14
CDR3 protein: AWSVPSRQGQRGYT

J gene: TRBJ2-1
V gene: TRBV5-8
clone size: -
CDR3 length: 13
CDR3 protein: ASSLGTGAYNEQF

J gene: TRBJ1-1
V gene: TRBV27
clone size: -
CDR3 length: 11
CDR3 protein: ASSPVSGGEAF

J gene: TRBJ1-2
V gene: TRBV28
clone size: few
CDR3 length: 10
CDR3 protein: ASSLLGQGYT

J gene: TRBJ1-5
V gene: TRBV27
clone size: -
CDR3 length: 13
CDR3 protein: ATGPAGGGNQPQH

J gene: TRBJ2-5
V gene: TRBV27
clone size: -
CDR3 length: 14
CDR3 protein: ASSFLGAGGQETQY

J gene: TRBJ1-5
V gene: TRBV30
clone size: -
CDR3 length: 11
CDR3 protein: AWSRTENQPQH

J gene: TRBJ2-7
V gene: TRBV4-2
clone size: few
CDR3 length: 13
CDR3 protein: ASSQEIILVGEQY

J gene: TRBJ1-1
V gene: TRBV6-5
clone size: once
CDR3 length: 13
CDR3 protein: ASSFRDTPNTEAF

J gene: TRBJ2-2
V gene: TRBV11-2
clone size: -
CDR3 length: 14
CDR3 protein: ASSLAASGNTGELF

J gene: TRBJ2-2
V gene: TRBV14
clone size: -
CDR3 length: 13
CDR3 protein: ASTHWGANTGELF

J gene: TRBJ2-7
V gene: TRBV16
clone size: -
CDR3 length: 10
CDR3 protein: ASSQAGNEQY

J gene: TRBJ1-2
V gene: TRBV4-3
clone size: -
CDR3 length: 12
CDR3 protein: ASSHRERGRGYT

J gene: TRBJ2-5
V gene: TRBV7-3
clone size: -
CDR3 length: 11
CDR3 protein: ASSLLAQETQY

J gene: TRBJ2-7
V gene: TRBV19
clone size: -
CDR3 length: 13
CDR3 protein: ASSIVASGAYEQY

J gene: TRBJ1-2
V gene: TRBV19
clone size: few
CDR3 length: 10
CDR3 protein: ASSTTGYGYT

J gene: TRBJ2-2
V gene: TRBV18
clone size: -
CDR3 length: 15
CDR3 protein: ASSPQALRRRTGELF

J gene: TRBJ2-7
V gene: TRBV11-2
clone size: -
CDR3 length: 10
CDR3 protein: ASSLGSYEQY

J gene: TRBJ1-3
V gene: TRBV23-1
clone size: -
CDR3 length: 13
CDR3 protein: ASSLRQGEGNTIY

J gene: TRBJ2-7
V gene: TRBV4-2
clone size: -
CDR3 length: 13
CDR3 protein: ASGPGLAGTYEQY